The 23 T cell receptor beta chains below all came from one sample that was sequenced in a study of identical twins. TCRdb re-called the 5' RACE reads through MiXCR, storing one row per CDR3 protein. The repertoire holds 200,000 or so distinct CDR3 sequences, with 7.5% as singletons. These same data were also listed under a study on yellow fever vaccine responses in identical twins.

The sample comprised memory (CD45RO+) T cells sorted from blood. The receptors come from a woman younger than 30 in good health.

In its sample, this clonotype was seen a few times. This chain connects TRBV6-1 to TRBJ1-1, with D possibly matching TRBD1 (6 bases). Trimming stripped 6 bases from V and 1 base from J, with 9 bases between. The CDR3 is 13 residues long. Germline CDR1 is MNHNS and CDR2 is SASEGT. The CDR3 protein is CASSRQENTEAFF. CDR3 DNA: TGTGCCAGCAGCCGACAGGAGAACACTGAAGCTTTCTTT.

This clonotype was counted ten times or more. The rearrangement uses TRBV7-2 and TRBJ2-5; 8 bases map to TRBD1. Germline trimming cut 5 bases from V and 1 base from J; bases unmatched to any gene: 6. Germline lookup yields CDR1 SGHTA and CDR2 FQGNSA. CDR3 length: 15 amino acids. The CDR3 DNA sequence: TGTGCCAGCAGCATAACGACAGGGGTCCAAGAGACCCAGTACTTC. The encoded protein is CASSITTGVQETQYF.

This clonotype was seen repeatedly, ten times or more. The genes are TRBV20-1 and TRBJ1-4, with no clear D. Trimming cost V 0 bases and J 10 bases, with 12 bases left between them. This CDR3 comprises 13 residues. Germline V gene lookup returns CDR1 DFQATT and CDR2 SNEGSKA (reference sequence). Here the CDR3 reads CSAREGGEGKLFF. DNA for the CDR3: TGCAGTGCTAGAGAGGGTGGGGAGGGAAAACTGTTTTTT.

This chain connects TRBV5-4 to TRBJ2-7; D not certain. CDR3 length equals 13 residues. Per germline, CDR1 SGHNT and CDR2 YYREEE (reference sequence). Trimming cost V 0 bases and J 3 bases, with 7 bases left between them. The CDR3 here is CASSLGTNYEQYF. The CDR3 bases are TGTGCCAGCAGCTTGGGCACGAACTACGAGCAGTACTTC.

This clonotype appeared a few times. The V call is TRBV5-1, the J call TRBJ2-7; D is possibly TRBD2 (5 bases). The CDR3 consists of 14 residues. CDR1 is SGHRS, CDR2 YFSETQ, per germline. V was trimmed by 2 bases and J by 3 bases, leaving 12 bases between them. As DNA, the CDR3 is TGCGCCAGCAGCTTCCAGGACGGAGGCTACGAGCAGTACTTC. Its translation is CASSFQDGGYEQYF.

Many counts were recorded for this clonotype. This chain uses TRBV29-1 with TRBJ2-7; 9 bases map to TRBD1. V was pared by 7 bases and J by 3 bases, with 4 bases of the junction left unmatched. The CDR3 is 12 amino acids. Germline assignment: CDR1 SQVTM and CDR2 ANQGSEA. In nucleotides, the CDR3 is TGCAGCGCCTGGGACAGGGACTACGAGCAGTACTTC. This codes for CSAWDRDYEQYF.

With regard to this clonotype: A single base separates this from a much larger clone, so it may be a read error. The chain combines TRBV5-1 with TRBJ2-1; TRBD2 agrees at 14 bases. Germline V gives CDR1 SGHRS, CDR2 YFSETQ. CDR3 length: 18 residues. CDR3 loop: CASSLGGLAGGRYNELFF. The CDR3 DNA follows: TGCGCCAGCAGCTTGGGCGGACTAGCGGGAGGCAGGTACAATGAGCTGTTCTTC.

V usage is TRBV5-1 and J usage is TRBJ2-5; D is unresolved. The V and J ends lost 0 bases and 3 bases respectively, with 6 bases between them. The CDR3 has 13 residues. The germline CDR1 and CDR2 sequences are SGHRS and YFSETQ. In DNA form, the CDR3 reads TGCGCCAGCAGCTTGGCCCTGGAAGAGACCCAGTACTTC. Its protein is CASSLALEETQYF.

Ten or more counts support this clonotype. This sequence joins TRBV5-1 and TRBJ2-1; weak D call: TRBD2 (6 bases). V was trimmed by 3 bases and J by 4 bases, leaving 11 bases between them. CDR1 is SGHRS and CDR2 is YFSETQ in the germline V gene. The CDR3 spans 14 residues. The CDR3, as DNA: TGCGCCAGCAGCTCGGGGGACGTTTACAATGAGCAGTTCTTC. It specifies CASSSGDVYNEQFF.

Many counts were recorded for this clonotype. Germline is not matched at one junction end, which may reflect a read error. The CDR3 spells CASSLTSGGTDTQYF. The CDR3, as DNA: TGTGCTAGCAGCTTGACCAGCGGTGGTACAGATACGCAGTATTTT. This chain connects TRBV7-9 to TRBJ2-3; tentative D call: TRBD2 (5 bases). The CDR3 is 15 residues long. Germline CDR1 is SEHNR and CDR2 is FQNEAQ (reference sequence).

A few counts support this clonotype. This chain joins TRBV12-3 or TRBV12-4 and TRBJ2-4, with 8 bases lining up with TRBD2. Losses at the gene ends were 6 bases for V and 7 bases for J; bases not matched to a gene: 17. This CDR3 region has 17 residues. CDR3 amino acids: CASSRGLSGIQKNIQYF. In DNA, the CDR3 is TGTGCCAGCAGCCGCGGGCTTAGCGGGATCCAGAAGAACATTCAGTACTTC.

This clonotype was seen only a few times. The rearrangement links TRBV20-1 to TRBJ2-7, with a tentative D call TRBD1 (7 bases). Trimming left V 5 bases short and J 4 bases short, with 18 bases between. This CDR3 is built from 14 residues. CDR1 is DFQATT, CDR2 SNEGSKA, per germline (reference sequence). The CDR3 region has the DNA TGCAGTGCTGACCCCCAGGCAGGGGGGTACGAGCAGTACTTC. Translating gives CSADPQAGGYEQYF.

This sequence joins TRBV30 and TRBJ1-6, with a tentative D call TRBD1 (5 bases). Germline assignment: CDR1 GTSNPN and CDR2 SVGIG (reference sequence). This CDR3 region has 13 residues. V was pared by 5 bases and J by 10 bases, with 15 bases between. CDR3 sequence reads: CAWGQDTLSPLHF. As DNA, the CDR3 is TGTGCCTGGGGACAAGATACGCTATCACCCCTCCACTTT.

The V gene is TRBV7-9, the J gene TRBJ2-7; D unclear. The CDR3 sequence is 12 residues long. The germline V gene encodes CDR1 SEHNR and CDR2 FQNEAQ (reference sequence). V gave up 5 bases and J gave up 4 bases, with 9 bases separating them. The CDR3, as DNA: TGTGCCAGCAGCAACCGAGCGTACGAGCAGTACTTC. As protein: CASSNRAYEQYF.

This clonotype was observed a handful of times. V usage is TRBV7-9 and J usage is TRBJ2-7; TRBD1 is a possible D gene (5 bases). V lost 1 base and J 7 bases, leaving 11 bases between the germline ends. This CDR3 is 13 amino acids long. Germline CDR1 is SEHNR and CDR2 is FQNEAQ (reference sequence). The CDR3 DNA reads TGTGCCAGCAGCTTAGGTGCGGCAGGGGAGCAGTACTTC. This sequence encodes CASSLGAAGEQYF.

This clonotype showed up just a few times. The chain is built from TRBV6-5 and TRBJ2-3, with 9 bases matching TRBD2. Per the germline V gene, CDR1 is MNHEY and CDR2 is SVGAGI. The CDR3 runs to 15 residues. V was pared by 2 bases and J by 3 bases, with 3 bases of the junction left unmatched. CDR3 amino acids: CASSYGRGGTDTQYF. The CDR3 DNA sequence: TGTGCCAGCAGTTACGGGCGGGGGGGGACAGATACGCAGTATTTT.

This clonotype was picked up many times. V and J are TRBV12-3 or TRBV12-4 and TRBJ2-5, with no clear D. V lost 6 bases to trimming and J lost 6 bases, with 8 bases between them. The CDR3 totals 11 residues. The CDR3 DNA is TGTGCCAGCAGCCTAACGCAGACCCAGTACTTC. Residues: CASSLTQTQYF.

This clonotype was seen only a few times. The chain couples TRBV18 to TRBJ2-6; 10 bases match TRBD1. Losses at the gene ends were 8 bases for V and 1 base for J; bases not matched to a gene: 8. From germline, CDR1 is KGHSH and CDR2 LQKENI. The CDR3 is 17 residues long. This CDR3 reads CASQPRDRGSGANVLTF. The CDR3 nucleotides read TGTGCCAGCCAACCAAGGGACAGGGGATCTGGGGCCAACGTCCTGACTTTC.

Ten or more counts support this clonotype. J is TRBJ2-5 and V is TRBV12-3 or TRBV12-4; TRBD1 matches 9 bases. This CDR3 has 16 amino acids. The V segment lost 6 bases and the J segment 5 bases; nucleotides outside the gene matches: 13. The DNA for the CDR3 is TGTGCCAGCAGCTACAGCGACAGGGGGGGGCAGGAGACCCAGTACTTC. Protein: CASSYSDRGGQETQYF.

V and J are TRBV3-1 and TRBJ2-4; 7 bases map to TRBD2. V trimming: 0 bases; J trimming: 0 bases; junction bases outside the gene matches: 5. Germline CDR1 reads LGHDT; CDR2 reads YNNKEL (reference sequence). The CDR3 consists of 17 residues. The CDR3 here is CASSQDRREGAKNIQYF. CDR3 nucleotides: TGTGCCAGCAGCCAAGATCGCAGGGAGGGAGCCAAAAACATTCAGTACTTC.

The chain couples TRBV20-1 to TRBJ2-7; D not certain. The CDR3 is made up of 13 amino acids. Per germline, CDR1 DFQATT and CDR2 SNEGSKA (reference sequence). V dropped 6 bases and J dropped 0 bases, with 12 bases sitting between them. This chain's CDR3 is CSAVYASSYEQYF. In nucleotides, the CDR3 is TGCAGTGCCGTTTACGCGAGCTCCTACGAGCAGTACTTC.

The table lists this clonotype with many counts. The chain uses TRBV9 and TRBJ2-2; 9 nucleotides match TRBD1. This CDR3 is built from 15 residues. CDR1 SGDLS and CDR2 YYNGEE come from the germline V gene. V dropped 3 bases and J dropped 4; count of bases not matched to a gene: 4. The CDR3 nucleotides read TGTGCCAGCAGCGCGGGACAGGGAGGCACCGGGGAGCTGTTTTTT. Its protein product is CASSAGQGGTGELFF. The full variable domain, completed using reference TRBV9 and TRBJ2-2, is DSGVTQTPKHLITATGQRVTLRCSPRSGDLSVYWYQQSLDQGLQFLIQYYNGEERAKGNILERFSAQQFPDLHSELNLSSLELGDSALYFCASSAGQGGTGELFFGEGSRLTVL.

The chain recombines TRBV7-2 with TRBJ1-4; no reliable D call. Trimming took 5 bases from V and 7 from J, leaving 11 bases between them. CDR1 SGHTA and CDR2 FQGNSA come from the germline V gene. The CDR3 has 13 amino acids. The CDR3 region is CASSVRFGEKLFF. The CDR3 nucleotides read TGTGCCAGCAGCGTTAGGTTCGGTGAAAAACTGTTTTTT. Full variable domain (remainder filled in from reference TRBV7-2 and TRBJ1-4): GAGVSQSPSNKVTEKGKDVELRCDPISGHTALYWYRQSLGQGLEFLIYFQGNSAPDKSGLPSDRFSAERTGGSVSTLTIQRTQQEDSAVYLCASSVRFGEKLFFGSGTQLSVL.